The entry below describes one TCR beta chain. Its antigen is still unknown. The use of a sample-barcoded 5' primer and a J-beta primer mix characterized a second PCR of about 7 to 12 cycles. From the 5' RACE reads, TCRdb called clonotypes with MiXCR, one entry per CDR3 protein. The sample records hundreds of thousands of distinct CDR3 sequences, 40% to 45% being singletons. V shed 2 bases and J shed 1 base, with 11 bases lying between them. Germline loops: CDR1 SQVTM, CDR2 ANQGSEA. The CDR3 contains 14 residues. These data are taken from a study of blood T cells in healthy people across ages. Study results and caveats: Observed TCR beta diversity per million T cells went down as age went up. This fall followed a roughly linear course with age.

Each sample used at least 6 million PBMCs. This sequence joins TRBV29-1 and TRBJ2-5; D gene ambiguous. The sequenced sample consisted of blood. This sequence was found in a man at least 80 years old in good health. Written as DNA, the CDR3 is TGCAGCGTTGAAAAACAGTTAGCCCAAGAGACCCAGTACTTC. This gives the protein CSVEKQLAQETQYF.